Below, 28 T cell receptor beta chains from the same sample are listed, as sequenced in a study of cytomegalovirus exposure and HLA in healthy donors (dated 2017 in TCRdb). The method behind the library was the immunoSEQ multiplex PCR assay. For the multiplex PCR, a mixture combining 60 forward primers for TCR Vbeta segments and 13 reverse primers for TCR Jbeta segments was used. TCRdb stores this immuneACCESS table with in-frame sequences only. Part of the clones is absent; in the studies checked, under half of the shortfall reflects unresolved V genes, and no reason is known for the rest. In all, the sample holds some 190,000 clones, and around 80% of those were seen once. The biggest ten clones account for roughly 1.7% of the sample. Sequences were obtained from PBMCs. The receptors stem from a man aged 35 to 55 in good health and CMV-seropositive.

V usage is TRBV28 and J usage is TRBJ1-4; perhaps TRBD1 as D (5 bases). Between the trimmed V and J ends, which lost 5 bases and 7 bases, there was a span of 20 bases. This CDR3 is built from 16 residues. Germline V gene lookup returns CDR1 MDHEN and CDR2 SYDVKM. This CDR3 reads CASSIPGGGVREKLFF. For the CDR3, the DNA is TGTGCCAGCAGTATCCCGGGGGGGGGAGTACGTGAAAAACTGTTTTTT.

The gene calls are TRBV5-1 and TRBJ2-1; TRBD2 matches 10 bases. Germline CDR1 reads SGHRS; CDR2 reads YFSETQ. This CDR3 is built from 15 residues. V gave up 0 bases and J gave up 9 bases; unmatched junction bases: 6. The CDR3 sequence: CASSLAPSGSGEQFF. The CDR3 coding sequence is TGCGCCAGCAGCTTGGCACCTAGCGGGAGTGGTGAGCAGTTCTTC.

The DNA of the CDR3 is TGTGCCAGCAGTGATCCGGCCCGAGGCGATGAGCAGTTCTTC. Amino acid sequence: CASSDPARGDEQFF. The chain carries TRBV25-1 and TRBJ2-1; D gene unclear. There are 14 residues in the CDR3. Germline loops: CDR1 MGHDK, CDR2 SYGVNS. Trimming stripped 3 bases from V and 8 bases from J, with 14 bases between.

Points on this clone: Mismatch with germline at one junction end may stem from a read error. The sample has other DNA sequences that encode this CDR3 too. The chain links TRBV5-1 to TRBJ1-1, with 11 bases aligning to TRBD1. This CDR3 has 17 amino acids. Looked up from germline, CDR1 is SGHRS and CDR2 is YFSETQ. CDR3 nucleotides: TGCGCCAGCAGCTTGGGCGGACAGGGGGCCGCTAACACTGAAGCCTTCTTT. Amino acid sequence: CASSLGGQGAANTEAFF.

About this clone: The identical CDR3 is also encoded by other nucleotide sequences in the sample. This chain uses TRBV6-5 with TRBJ1-1; D call uncertain. Germline CDR1 MNHEY, CDR2 SVGAGI. Trimming shortened V by 9 bases and J by 9 bases, and 14 bases separated the two germline ends. The CDR3 consists of 11 residues. DNA for the CDR3: TGTGCCAGTAGTCACCGGGGTCAAGCTTTCTTT. Translating it yields CASSHRGQAFF.

The J gene is TRBJ2-7, the V gene TRBV7-9; possibly TRBD2 for D (6 bases). The CDR3 is 17 residues long. Germline V gives CDR1 SEHNR, CDR2 FQNEAQ (reference sequence). The ends were cut back, 5 bases at V and 0 bases at J, with 20 bases in the middle. CDR3 nucleotide sequence: TGTGCCAGCAGCCTCGGGGTTTTGGGGGGAAGCTCCTACGAGCAGTACTTC. Amino acids: CASSLGVLGGSSYEQYF.

This clone was recorded only once. V is TRBV6-5 and J is TRBJ2-5; possibly TRBD1 for D (6 bases). Trimming left V 3 bases short and J 4 bases short, with 9 bases between. In germline, CDR1 is MNHEY, CDR2 SVGAGI. The CDR3 loop spans 13 amino acids. The CDR3 here is CASSYLGGETQYF. DNA of the CDR3: TGTGCCAGCAGTTATTTAGGGGGAGAGACCCAGTACTTC.

The chain uses TRBV5-1 and TRBJ2-3, with TRBD2 identical over 13 bases. Trimming removed 4 bases from V and 0 bases from J; junction bases left unmatched: 2. Germline V CDR1 and CDR2: SGHRS, YFSETQ. The CDR3 totals 16 residues. The CDR3 loop reads CASSMGLAGSTDTQYF. The CDR3 DNA reads TGCGCCAGCAGCATGGGACTAGCGGGGAGCACAGATACGCAGTATTTT.

The chain recombines TRBV7-2 with TRBJ1-1; the D gene is possibly TRBD1 (5 bases). Trimming cost V 3 bases and J 8 bases, with 10 bases left between them. Germline CDR1 is SGHTA and CDR2 is FQGNSA. The CDR3 contains 12 residues. CDR3 amino acids: CASSFRDSEAFF. CDR3 sequence (DNA): TGTGCCAGCAGCTTCCGTGACAGCGAAGCTTTCTTT.

This chain links TRBV28 with TRBJ1-5; the match to TRBD1 covers 7 bases. CDR3 size: 15 residues. Germline loops: CDR1 MDHEN, CDR2 SYDVKM. V shed 3 bases, J shed 3 bases, and the junction held 5 bases outside the gene matches. Here the CDR3 DNA reads TGTGCCAGCAGTTTCGGCGACAGGGACAATCAGCCCCAGCATTTT. Its protein is CASSFGDRDNQPQHF.

This sequence joins TRBV30 and TRBJ2-1; TRBD2 agrees at 12 bases. The CDR3 has 15 residues. After removal of 0 bases from V and 9 bases from J, the junction contained 6 bases not matched to a gene. CDR1 and CDR2 from the germline V gene are GTSNPN and SVGIG (reference sequence). In DNA form, the CDR3 reads TGTGCCTGGAGTGTTCTAGCGGGAGGGGCTAGTGAGCAGTTCTTC. Amino acids: CAWSVLAGGASEQFF.

This clone has only one observation. V and J are TRBV4-1 and TRBJ1-1, with D possibly TRBD1 on 5 matching bases. In germline, CDR1 is MGHRA, CDR2 YSYEKL. The CDR3 is made up of 17 amino acids. V was cut by 7 bases and J by 0 bases, with 21 bases left in between. The CDR3 protein is CASTPHPPGPLNTEAFF. DNA of the CDR3: TGCGCCAGCACCCCCCATCCCCCAGGGCCTTTGAACACTGAAGCTTTCTTT.

The chain combines TRBV6-5 with TRBJ2-5, with 9 bases fitting TRBD1. Germline lookup yields CDR1 MNHEY and CDR2 SVGAGI. This CDR3 contains 15 residues. V was pared by 6 bases and J by 5 bases, with 10 bases of the junction left unmatched. Here the CDR3 reads CASSPGQGGWETQYF. CDR3 coding DNA: TGTGCCAGCAGCCCGGGACAGGGAGGGTGGGAGACCCAGTACTTC.

This clone was detected a few times. The gene calls are TRBV27 and TRBJ2-7; 8 nucleotides align to TRBD2. CDR1 and CDR2 (germline): MNHEY, SMNVEV (reference sequence). J gave up 5 bases and V 3 bases, and 6 bases lay outside the gene matches. This CDR3 region has 14 residues. This CDR3 reads CASSFSGSVDEQYF. CDR3 coding DNA: TGTGCCAGCAGTTTCAGCGGGAGTGTCGACGAGCAGTACTTC.

V and J are TRBV12-2 and TRBJ2-7; the table gives TRBD1 as D, unverified against the DNA. TRBV12-2 is labeled a pseudogene. The CDR3 covers 14 residues. The CDR3, as DNA: TGTGCAAGTCGCCTAAGGGACAGGGGATACGAGCAGTACTTC. Its translation: CASRLRDRGYEQYF.

This sequence joins TRBV15 and TRBJ1-5; 7 positions match TRBD1. The CDR3 is 15 amino acids. With V trimmed by 5 bases and J by 5 bases, 9 bases remained unmatched. Germline loops: CDR1 LNHNV, CDR2 YYDKDF (reference sequence). CDR3 loop: CATSDPRQGDQPQHF. CDR3 nucleotide sequence: TGTGCCACCAGCGACCCACGACAGGGCGATCAGCCCCAGCATTTT.

This clone was counted between two and nine times. The chain has TRBV4-2 and TRBJ2-7; 7 bases line up with TRBD1. V trimming: 5 bases; J trimming: 3 bases; junction bases outside the gene matches: 10. Per germline, CDR1 LGHNA and CDR2 YNFKEQ. The CDR3 extends over 15 amino acids. In nucleotides, the CDR3 is TGTGCCAGCAGCGGACGACAGGGTTTAATCTACGAGCAGTACTTC. Protein: CASSGRQGLIYEQYF.

V gene TRBV25-1 combines with J gene TRBJ2-1, with D maybe TRBD2 (5 bases). Germline assignment: CDR1 MGHDK and CDR2 SYGVNS. The V gene lost 2 bases and the J gene lost 6 bases, with 11 bases spanning the gap. The CDR3 is 14 residues long. CDR3 DNA: TGTGCCAGCAGTGAAGGGCGGGCGGTCAATGAGCAGTTCTTC. This encodes CASSEGRAVNEQFF.

The chain combines TRBV5-5 with TRBJ2-1, with TRBD1 matching 8 bases. CDR1 and CDR2 from the germline V gene are SGHKS and YYEKEE (reference sequence). V was pared by 1 base and J by 5 bases, with 2 bases of the junction left unmatched. The CDR3 covers 14 residues. This chain's CDR3 is CASSLQGADNEQFF. The CDR3 DNA follows: TGTGCCAGCAGCTTGCAGGGGGCGGACAATGAGCAGTTCTTC.

The chain joins TRBV5-1 to TRBJ2-1; 7 positions match TRBD2. The germline V gene encodes CDR1 SGHRS and CDR2 YFSETQ. This CDR3 has 16 residues. V trimming: 4 bases; J trimming: 2 bases; junction bases outside the gene matches: 9. The chain's CDR3 is CASSGGLGTPYNEQFF. The CDR3 DNA follows: TGCGCCAGCAGCGGTGGACTAGGTACCCCCTACAATGAGCAGTTCTTC.

This chain links TRBV29-1 with TRBJ2-1; TRBD2 might be the D (5 bases). With 6 bases removed from V and 8 bases from J, the gap between germline ends came to 14 bases. Germline V gene sequence: CDR1 SQVTM, CDR2 ANQGSEA. This CDR3 has 12 amino acids. The CDR3 bases are TGCAGCGTCGGTGGACTTCGGGATGAGCAGTTCTTC. Translated, it gives CSVGGLRDEQFF.

Only one count was recorded for this clone. The rearrangement links TRBV2 to TRBJ2-1; D perhaps matches TRBD1 (6 bases). The CDR3 is 13 residues long. The germline CDR1 and CDR2 sequences are SNHLY and FYNNEI. The V and J ends lost 8 bases and 7 bases respectively, with 15 bases between them. In nucleotides, the CDR3 is TGTGCCAGCGACCGAACCAGGGGAAATGAGCAGTTCTTC. This gives the protein CASDRTRGNEQFF.

This clone appeared a few times. The gene calls are TRBV18 and TRBJ2-3; D ambiguous. The CDR3 totals 18 residues. V gave up 1 base and J gave up 1 base, with 18 bases separating them. Germline V gene sequence: CDR1 KGHSH, CDR2 LQKENI. The CDR3 bases are TGTGCCAGCTCACCACTAAGTTCAGGCTCTTTTGGCACAGATACGCAGTATTTT. Protein: CASSPLSSGSFGTDTQYF.

The V call is TRBV2, the J call TRBJ2-1, with 10 bases fitting TRBD2. With V trimmed by 1 base and J by 15 bases, 15 bases remained unmatched. Looked up from germline, CDR1 is SNHLY and CDR2 is FYNNEI. The CDR3 runs to 16 residues. The CDR3 region is CASSEESSGSWGWAFF. The DNA for the CDR3 is TGTGCCAGCAGTGAAGAGTCTAGCGGGAGTTGGGGATGGGCGTTCTTC.

This rearrangement joins TRBV5-1 to TRBJ2-7; D unresolved. Germline V lookup: CDR1 SGHRS, CDR2 YFSETQ. The CDR3 spans 16 residues. V was trimmed by 0 bases and J by 0 bases, leaving 13 bases between them. The CDR3 spells CASSLAATASSYEQYF. CDR3 nucleotide sequence: TGCGCCAGCAGCTTGGCCGCTACCGCAAGCTCCTACGAGCAGTACTTC.

The genes are TRBV9 and TRBJ1-1; 7 bases are a match to TRBD1. The length of the CDR3 is 16 residues. Germline CDR1 is SGDLS and CDR2 is YYNGEE. V was pared by 0 bases and J by 3 bases, with 8 bases of the junction left unmatched. The CDR3 DNA sequence: TGTGCCAGCAGCGTAGGTGGCAGGGGGTTGGACACTGAAGCTTTCTTT. As protein: CASSVGGRGLDTEAFF.

The rearrangement links TRBV4-2 to TRBJ2-1, with 10 bases aligning to TRBD2. Losses at the gene ends were 4 bases for V and 5 bases for J; bases not matched to a gene: 5. Germline-derived CDR1 and CDR2 are LGHNA and YNFKEQ. This CDR3 is 15 amino acids long. The CDR3 DNA reads TGTGCCAGCAGCCCCGGGACTAGCGTTAACAATGAGCAGTTCTTC. This translates into CASSPGTSVNNEQFF.

The chain uses TRBV15 and TRBJ2-1; 11 bases map to TRBD2. The CDR3 extends over 15 amino acids. Germline CDR1 is LNHNV and CDR2 is YYDKDF (reference sequence). Trimming took 3 bases from V and 5 from J; bases not matched to a gene: 3. DNA of the CDR3: TGTGCCACCAGCAGGGGGACTAGCGGAGACAATGAGCAGTTCTTC. Its translation is CATSRGTSGDNEQFF.